A single sample gave rise to the 20 T cell receptor beta chains below, sequenced in a study of T cells expressing NK-cell markers. Following a re-call of the 5' RACE reads, TCRdb has one entry per CDR3 protein and lacks DNA. The repertoire table contains about 380,000 distinct CDR3 sequences. Sequenced sample: blood T cells: a sorted CD56 or NKG2C T cell subset, CD4+ or CD8+ T cells, or bulk PBMC T cells (not recorded which). These receptors were taken from a man aged 18-70 years in good health.

The V gene is TRBV20-1, the J gene TRBJ2-1; TCRdb picks TRBD1, but there is no DNA to check that call. Germline V lookup: CDR1 DFQATT, CDR2 SNEGSKA (reference sequence). This CDR3 spans 14 amino acids. This CDR3 reads CSARPGQGANEQFF.

The chain is built from TRBV6-5 and TRBJ2-1; TCRdb selects TRBD1, and the lack of DNA leaves this call unchecked. Germline V lookup: CDR1 MNHEY, CDR2 SVGAGI. The CDR3 spans 17 residues. The chain's CDR3 is CASSSGQIPRAYNEQFF.

The rearrangement uses TRBV7-2 and TRBJ2-1; TCRdb picks TRBD2, but there is no DNA to check that call. The CDR3 totals 17 residues. Per germline, CDR1 SGHTA and CDR2 FQGNSA. CDR3: CASSLAFSAGGNNEQFF.

This chain uses TRBV11-3 with TRBJ2-3; TCRdb's assignment of TRBD1 cannot be checked, as there is no DNA. The CDR3 has 15 residues. The germline V gene encodes CDR1 SGHNT and CDR2 YENEEA. The CDR3 protein is CASSPGDRGTDTQYF.

The chain carries TRBV2 and TRBJ1-4; TCRdb outputs TRBD1, but without DNA this stays unchecked. The CDR3 has 13 residues. CDR1 and CDR2 from the germline V gene are SNHLY and FYNNEI. CDR3 residues: CASETANNEKLFF.

This chain joins TRBV11-2 and TRBJ1-1; with no DNA, the TCRdb D assignment of TRBD1 cannot be verified. Germline assignment: CDR1 SGHAT and CDR2 FQNNGV. This CDR3 is built from 13 residues. Here the CDR3 reads CASSLQGYTEAFF.

The CDR3 sequence: CASRSPRAGVEQFF. V gene TRBV11-2 combines with J gene TRBJ2-1; TCRdb names TRBD2, which stays unverified in the absence of DNA. Germline V CDR1 and CDR2: SGHAT, FQNNGV. There are 14 residues in the CDR3.

The chain is built from TRBV5-6 and TRBJ2-3; TCRdb picks TRBD2, but there is no DNA to check that call. The CDR3 runs 16 residues. From germline, CDR1 is SGHDT and CDR2 YYEEEE. The CDR3 reads CASSLRDFKTTDTQYF.

V and J are TRBV21-1 and TRBJ1-5; TCRdb indicates TRBD1, and absent DNA this call remains unverified. TRBV21-1 is shown as a pseudogene. The CDR3 sequence is 13 residues long. The CDR3 region is CASCPLGGQPQHF.

The chain's CDR3 is CASGLTTNEKLFF. The gene calls are TRBV7-9 and TRBJ1-4. The CDR3 is 13 residues long. Per the germline V gene, CDR1 is SEHNR and CDR2 is FQNEAQ (reference sequence).

The chain has TRBV3-1 and TRBJ1-1. In germline, CDR1 is LGHDT, CDR2 YNNKEL (reference sequence). The CDR3 consists of 12 residues. CDR3 region: CASSHVGTEAFF.

The gene calls are TRBV6-2 or TRBV6-3 and TRBJ2-3; TCRdb's D call of TRBD1 is untestable without DNA. Looked up from germline, CDR1 is MNHEY and CDR2 is SVGEGT. CDR3 size: 16 residues. CDR3 loop: CASSRLDRGPTDTQYF.

The chain combines TRBV2 with TRBJ2-7; TCRdb returns TRBD1, unconfirmable since there is no DNA. The CDR3 extends over 14 amino acids. The germline gives CDR1 SNHLY, CDR2 FYNNEI. The CDR3 is CASSETGGKDEQYF.

V usage is TRBV6-1 and J usage is TRBJ2-7; TCRdb designates TRBD1, a call that cannot be tested without DNA. The CDR3 is 13 amino acids. Germline CDR1 MNHNS, CDR2 SASEGT. The chain's CDR3 is CASSAGGWGEQYF.

The chain employs TRBV7-2 and TRBJ2-4; TCRdb reports TRBD1, a call that lacks DNA to check it against. CDR3 size: 13 residues. Germline V gene data show CDR1 as SGHTA and CDR2 as FQGNSA. The CDR3 sequence is CASSLNVGDIQYF.

The chain joins TRBV20-1 to TRBJ1-1; checking the TCRdb D call of TRBD1 is not possible without DNA. Germline CDR1 and CDR2: DFQATT and SNEGSKA (reference sequence). This CDR3 is built from 12 residues. CDR3 protein: CSATGGNTEAFF.

The chain's CDR3 is CASGLASGRDTQYF. The chain employs TRBV12-5 and TRBJ2-3; the TRBD1 assignment by TCRdb is unverifiable without DNA. Germline-derived CDR1 and CDR2 are LGHNT and FRNRAP. The CDR3 extends over 14 amino acids.

This chain joins TRBV6-5 and TRBJ2-7; TCRdb's D call, TRBD2, is unchecked because there is no DNA. The length of the CDR3 is 15 residues. Germline V gene data show CDR1 as MNHEY and CDR2 as SVGAGI. The CDR3: CASSYETSGRYEQYF.

The gene calls are TRBV5-1 and TRBJ2-2; no DNA is available, so the TRBD1 call from TCRdb remains unchecked. The length of the CDR3 is 16 residues. Looked up from germline, CDR1 is SGHRS and CDR2 is YFSETQ. CDR3 region: CASSGVVPTNTGELFF.

The rearrangement links TRBV12-3 or TRBV12-4 to TRBJ2-7; TCRdb lists TRBD1, though no DNA is available to test this call. CDR3 size: 15 residues. This chain's CDR3 is CASKPFREGAYEQYF.